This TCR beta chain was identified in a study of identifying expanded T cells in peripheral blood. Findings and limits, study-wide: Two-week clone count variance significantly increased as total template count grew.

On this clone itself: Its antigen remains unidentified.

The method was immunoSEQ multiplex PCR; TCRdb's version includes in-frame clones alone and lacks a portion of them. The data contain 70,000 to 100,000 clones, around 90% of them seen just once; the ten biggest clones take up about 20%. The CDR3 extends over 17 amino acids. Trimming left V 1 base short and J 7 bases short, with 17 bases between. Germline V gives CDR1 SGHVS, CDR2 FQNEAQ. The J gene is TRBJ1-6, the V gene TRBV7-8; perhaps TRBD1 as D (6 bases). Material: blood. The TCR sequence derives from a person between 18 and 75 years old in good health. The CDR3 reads CASSLGRGGSLNSPLHF. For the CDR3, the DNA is TGTGCCAGCAGCTTAGGGCGGGGGGGCTCCCTCAATTCACCCCTCCACTTT.